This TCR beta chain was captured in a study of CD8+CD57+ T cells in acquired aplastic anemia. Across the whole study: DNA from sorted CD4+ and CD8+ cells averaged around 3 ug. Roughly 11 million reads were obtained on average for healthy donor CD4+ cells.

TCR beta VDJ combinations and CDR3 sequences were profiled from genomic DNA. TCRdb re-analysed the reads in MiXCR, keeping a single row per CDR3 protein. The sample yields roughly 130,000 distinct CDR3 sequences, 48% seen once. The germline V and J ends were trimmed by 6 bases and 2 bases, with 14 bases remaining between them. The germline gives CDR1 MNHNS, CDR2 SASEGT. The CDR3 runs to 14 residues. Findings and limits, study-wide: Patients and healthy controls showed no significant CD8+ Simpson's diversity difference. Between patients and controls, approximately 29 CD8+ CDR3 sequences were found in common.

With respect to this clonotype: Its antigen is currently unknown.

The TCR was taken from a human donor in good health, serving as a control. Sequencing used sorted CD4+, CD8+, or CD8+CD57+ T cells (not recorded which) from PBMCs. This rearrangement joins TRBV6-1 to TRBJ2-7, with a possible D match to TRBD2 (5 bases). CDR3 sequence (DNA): TGTGCCAGCAGACGCACTAGAACGACCTACGAGCAGTACTTC. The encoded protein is CASRRTRTTYEQYF.